This is a list of T cell receptor beta chains from one sample in a study of post-analysis software for immune sequencing data. TCRdb analysed the PCR reads with MiXCR anew, one entry per CDR3 protein. The repertoire consists of 650,000 to 850,000 distinct CDR3 sequences, with 46% occurring once and the leading ten covering around 4.7%. Source material: blood. These receptors originate from a girl under 18 with multiple sclerosis. Both conserved end residues are part of each CDR3. A D gene is named only where the DNA matches it firmly. For some rows the clone size is stated as once, few or many, or as a class when expanded; others skip it.

clone_size,j_call,v_call,d_call,cdr3_length,cdr3_nt,cdr3_aa
-,TRBJ2-3,TRBV7-2,TRBD2,19,TGTGCCAGCAGATGGACTAGCGGGAGTCCCGACGTCGACACAGATACGCAGTATTTT,CASRWTSGSPDVDTDTQYF
-,TRBJ1-5,TRBV14,-,18,TGTGCCAGCAGCCAGCGAGGAGGGACCCGCGGATTAAATCAGCCCCAGCATTTT,CASSQRGGTRGLNQPQHF
-,TRBJ1-1,TRBV19,-,14,TGTGCCACACGCTTAGCGACGCCGAACACTGAAGCTTTCTTT,CATRLATPNTEAFF
-,TRBJ2-3,TRBV11-3,TRBD2,16,TGTGCCAGCAGCCCGACTAGCGGGAGAATGGCAGATACGCAGTATTTT,CASSPTSGRMADTQYF
few,TRBJ2-1,TRBV7-6,-,17,TGTGCCAGCAGCTTAGCAGGCCCATCCAACCCCTACAATGAGCAGTTCTTC,CASSLAGPSNPYNEQFF
-,TRBJ2-1,TRBV29-1,-,13,TGCAGCGTTGAATTTGGTGCGAGCGATGAGCAGTTCTTC,CSVEFGASDEQFF
few,TRBJ2-6,TRBV6-6,-,17,TGTGCCAGCAGTTCGGGGCAGGGGAGCTCTGGGGCCAACGTCCTGACTTTC,CASSSGQGSSGANVLTF
-,TRBJ2-3,TRBV7-9,TRBD2,17,TGTGTCAGCAGCCTACAACTAGCGGGAGCAAGCACAGATACGCAGTATTTT,CVSSLQLAGASTDTQYF
many,TRBJ2-4,TRBV12-3/TRBV12-4,-,14,TGTGCCAGCAGTCCCGACAGAGCCAAAAACATTCAGTACTTC,CASSPDRAKNIQYF
few,TRBJ2-1,TRBV6-6,TRBD2,16,TGTGCCAGCACCTCCTCCGGGACTAGCGGGAGAGCTGAGCAGTTCTTC,CASTSSGTSGRAEQFF
-,TRBJ2-1,TRBV7-3,-,18,TGTGCCAGCAGCCCATCCGGCGGCGCGGGACCGCCCTACAATGAGCAGTTCTTC,CASSPSGGAGPPYNEQFF
-,TRBJ2-1,TRBV5-5,TRBD2,14,TGTGCCAGCAGCTGGGGACTACAATACAATGAGCAGTTCTTC,CASSWGLQYNEQFF
-,TRBJ2-1,TRBV20-1,-,13,TGCAGTGCTAGAGATATGGTGGTTGGTGGGCAGTTCTTC,CSARDMVVGGQFF
-,TRBJ2-1,TRBV20-1,-,15,TGCAGTGCTAGAGTGTTGCGGGCCGGGTACAATGAGCAGTTCTTC,CSARVLRAGYNEQFF